This T cell receptor beta chain was identified in a study of cytomegalovirus exposure and HLA in healthy donors. With 5 bases removed from V and 6 bases from J, the gap between germline ends came to 14 bases. Germline V lookup: CDR1 SSHAT, CDR2 FNYEAQ (reference sequence). The CDR3 sequence is 14 residues long. Researchers ran the PCR with 60 Vbeta and 13 Jbeta primers. The table came from immunoSEQ multiplex PCR; TCRdb's copy has only in-frame clones and leaves some out. The sample has roughly 180,000 clones, 79% seen once. The chain uses TRBV7-7 and TRBJ1-3; D is possibly TRBD1 (5 bases). This TCR was sampled from a girl aged 10 to 17 in good health and CMV-seropositive. Sequenced sample: PBMCs. The CDR3 DNA is TGTGCCAGCAGCCCCCTGGACAACGAAAACACCATATATTTT. It encodes CASSPLDNENTIYF.